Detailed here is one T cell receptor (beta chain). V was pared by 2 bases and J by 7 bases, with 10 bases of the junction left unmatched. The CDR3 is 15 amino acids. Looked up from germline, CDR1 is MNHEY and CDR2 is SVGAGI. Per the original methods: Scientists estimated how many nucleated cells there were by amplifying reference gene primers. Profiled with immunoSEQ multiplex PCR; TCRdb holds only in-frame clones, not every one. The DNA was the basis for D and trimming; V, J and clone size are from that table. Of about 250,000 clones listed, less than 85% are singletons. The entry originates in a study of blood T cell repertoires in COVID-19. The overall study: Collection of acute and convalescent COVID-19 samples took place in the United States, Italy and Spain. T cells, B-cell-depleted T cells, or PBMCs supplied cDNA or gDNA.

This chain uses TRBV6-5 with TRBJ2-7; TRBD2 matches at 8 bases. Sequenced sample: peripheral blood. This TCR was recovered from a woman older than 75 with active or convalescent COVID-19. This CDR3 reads CASSYGGRSGGEQYF. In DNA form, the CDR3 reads TGTGCCAGCAGTTACGGGGGGCGCAGCGGGGGAGAGCAGTACTTC.